This T cell receptor (beta chain) comes out of a study of blood T cell repertoires in COVID-19. Overall study context: Donors in the United States, Italy and Spain gave samples during acute or convalescent COVID-19. T cells, B-cell-depleted T cells, or PBMCs provided the cDNA or gDNA that served as material.

Authors' processing steps: Cell counts per sample came from amplifying reference gene primers. The data were produced by immunoSEQ multiplex PCR, yet TCRdb's version contains in-frame clones alone and is incomplete. V and J calls and clone size follow that table, whereas D and trimming were derived from the DNA. The sample contains approximately 90,000 clones, approximately 86% of which appear only once. The V and J ends lost 5 bases and 8 bases, in that order; junction bases with no gene match: 7. The CDR3 contains 15 residues. The V gene's germline CDR1 is LGHDT and CDR2 YNNKEL (reference sequence).

The rearrangement links TRBV3-1 (or the pseudogene TRBV3-2) to TRBJ2-1; 12 positions match TRBD1. The TCR comes from a woman aged 80 or older with acute or convalescent COVID-19. Sample: peripheral blood. CDR3 nucleotide sequence: TGTGCCAGCAGCACACGGGACAGGGGGCTCTATGAGCAGTTCTTC. Protein product: CASSTRDRGLYEQFF.